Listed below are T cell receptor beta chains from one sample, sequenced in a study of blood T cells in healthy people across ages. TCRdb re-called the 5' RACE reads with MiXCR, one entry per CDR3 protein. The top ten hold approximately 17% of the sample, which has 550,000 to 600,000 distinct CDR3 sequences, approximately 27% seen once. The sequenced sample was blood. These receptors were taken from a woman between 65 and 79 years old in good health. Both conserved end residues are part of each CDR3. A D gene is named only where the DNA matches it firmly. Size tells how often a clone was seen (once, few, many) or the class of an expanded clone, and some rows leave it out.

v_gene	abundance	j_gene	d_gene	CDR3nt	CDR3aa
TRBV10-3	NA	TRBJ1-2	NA	TGTGCCATCAGTGAACAGGGCTCGGGTACCTATGGCTACACCTTC	CAISEQGSGTYGYTF
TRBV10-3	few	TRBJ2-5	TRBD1	TGTGCCATCAGTGTTTCCGACAGGGGGGAAGAGACCCAGTACTTC	CAISVSDRGEETQYF
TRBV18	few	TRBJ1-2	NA	TGTGCCAGCTCACCTGGGCTTGAGGGGACCTTTGGCTACACCTTC	CASSPGLEGTFGYTF
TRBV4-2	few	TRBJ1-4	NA	TGTGCCAGCAGCCAAGATGTGAAGGCCAATGAAAAACTGTTTTTT	CASSQDVKANEKLFF
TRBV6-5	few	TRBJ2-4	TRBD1	TGTGCCAGCAGTTCGACCGGGACAGCAAAAAACATTCAGTACTTC	CASSSTGTAKNIQYF
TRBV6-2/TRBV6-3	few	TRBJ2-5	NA	TGTGCCAGCAGTCACGACAGGATAGAGACCCAGTACTTC	CASSHDRIETQYF
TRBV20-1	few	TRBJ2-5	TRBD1	TGCAGTGCTAGAGTCTTCACAGGGGGATGGGGGGAGCAGTACTTC	CSARVFTGGWGEQYF
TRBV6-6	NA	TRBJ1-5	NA	TGTGCCAGCCAAGACCCTGGCAATCAGCCCCAGCATTTT	CASQDPGNQPQHF
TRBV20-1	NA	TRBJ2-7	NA	TGCAGTGCTAGAGAAGGTCTGGGGTCGGGGTCCTACGAGCAGTACTTC	CSAREGLGSGSYEQYF
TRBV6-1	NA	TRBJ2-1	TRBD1	TGTGCCAGCAGACCAGGGGGCTCGAATGAGCAGTTCTTC	CASRPGGSNEQFF
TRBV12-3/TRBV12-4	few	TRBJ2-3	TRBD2	TGTGCCAGCAGAACTAGCGGGGGGGCAGATACGCGGTATTTT	CASRTSGGADTRYF
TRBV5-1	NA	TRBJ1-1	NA	TGCGCCAGCCAGAAACAGGGAGTGACTGAAGCTTTCTTT	CASQKQGVTEAFF
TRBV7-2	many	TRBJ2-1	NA	TGTGCCAGCGTCAAAGTTGCCTCCGATGAGCAGTTCTTC	CASVKVASDEQFF
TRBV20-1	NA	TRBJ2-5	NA	TGCAGTGCTAGAGATAGTGGGGGTTATAAGGAGACCCAGTACTTC	CSARDSGGYKETQYF
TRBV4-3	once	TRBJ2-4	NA	TGCGCCAGCAGCCTCCAAAGAGGAGGAGGAAACATTCAGTACTTC	CASSLQRGGGNIQYF
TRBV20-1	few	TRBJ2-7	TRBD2	TGCAGTGCTATCATACGGGGGGGCCTTCTCTACGAGCAGTACTTC	CSAIIRGGLLYEQYF
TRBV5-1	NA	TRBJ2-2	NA	TGCGCCAGCAGCTTGGCTCCGCGTTTGAGCACCGGGGAGCTGTTTTTT	CASSLAPRLSTGELFF
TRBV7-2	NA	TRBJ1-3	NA	TGTGCCAGCAGCTTAAGGGGTCAAGGAGGAGGAAACACCATATATTTT	CASSLRGQGGGNTIYF
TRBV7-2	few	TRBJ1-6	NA	TGTGCCAGCAGCTTAAGTTCTCAGGGTAGTTCACCCCTCCACTTT	CASSLSSQGSSPLHF
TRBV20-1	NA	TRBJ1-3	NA	TGCAGTGCCAGTCGGGGGCCCAGAGCTGGAAACACCATATATTTT	CSASRGPRAGNTIYF
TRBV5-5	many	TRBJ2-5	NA	TGTGCCAGCAGCGAGAGTTGGGGGTATGAGACCCAGTACTTC	CASSESWGYETQYF
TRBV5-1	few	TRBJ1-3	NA	TGCGCCAGCAGTTCAGTACCTGGAAACACCATATATTTT	CASSSVPGNTIYF
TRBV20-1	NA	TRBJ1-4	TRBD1	TGCAGTGCCCTCGGACAGGGGGCCTTTAATGGAAAACTGTTTTTT	CSALGQGAFNGKLFF
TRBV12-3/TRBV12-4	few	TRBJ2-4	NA	TGTGCCAGCAGCCTCTGGCGGAACCTAGCCAAAAACATTCAGTACTTC	CASSLWRNLAKNIQYF
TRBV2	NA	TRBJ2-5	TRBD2	TGTGCCAGCAGTCTAGCGGGGGGGCCGGAAGAGACCCAGTACTTC	CASSLAGGPEETQYF
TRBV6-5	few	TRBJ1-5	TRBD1	TGTGCCAGCAGTTCCGGGACAGGGGGTCAGCCCCAGCATTTT	CASSSGTGGQPQHF
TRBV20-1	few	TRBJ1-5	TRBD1	TGCAGTGCTCCTTCTTATTCCGGGACAGGGAATCAGCCCCAGCATTTT	CSAPSYSGTGNQPQHF
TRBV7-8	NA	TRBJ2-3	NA	TGTGCCAGCAGCCCAAATAAGGGGATAGATACGCAGTATTTT	CASSPNKGIDTQYF
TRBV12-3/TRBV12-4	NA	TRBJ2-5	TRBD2	TGTGCCGGAAGTAGCGGGGGAGAGACCCAGTACTTC	CAGSSGGETQYF
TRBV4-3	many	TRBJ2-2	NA	TGCGCCAGCAGCCAAGGCGCGGGGACGAACACCGGGGAGCTGTTTTTT	CASSQGAGTNTGELFF
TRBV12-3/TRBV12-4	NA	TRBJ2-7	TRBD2	TGTGCCAGCAGTTCCGGGACTAGCGGTTCCTACGAGCAGTACTTC	CASSSGTSGSYEQYF
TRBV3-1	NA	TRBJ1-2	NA	TGTGCCAGCAGCCAAGGGGCAGGGACCATCTATGGCTACACCTTC	CASSQGAGTIYGYTF
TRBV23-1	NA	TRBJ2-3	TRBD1	TGCGCCAGCAGTCAAGACTCCGGGACAGGGGTGCAGGATACGCAGTATTTT	CASSQDSGTGVQDTQYF
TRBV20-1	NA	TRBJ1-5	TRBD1	TGCAGTGCTAGGAGGGTGGGACAGGGCAATCAGCCCCAGCATTTT	CSARRVGQGNQPQHF
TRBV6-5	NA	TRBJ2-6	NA	TGTGCCGGCAGTTTACAGGGGAGGACCTCTGGGGCCAACGTCCTGACTTTC	CAGSLQGRTSGANVLTF
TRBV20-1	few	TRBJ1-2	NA	TGCAGTGCTAGAGTCGCAGGGGCGGGTGGCTACACCTTC	CSARVAGAGGYTF
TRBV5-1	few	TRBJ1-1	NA	TGCGCCAGCAGCCCGAATGAGGGTTCGGGCACTGAAGCTTTCTTT	CASSPNEGSGTEAFF
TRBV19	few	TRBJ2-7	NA	TGTGCCAGTAGACAGGGCTACGAGCAGTACTTC	CASRQGYEQYF
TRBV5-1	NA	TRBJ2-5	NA	TGCGCCAGCAGCTGGGAACGGTCTAGCGAGACCCAGTACTTC	CASSWERSSETQYF
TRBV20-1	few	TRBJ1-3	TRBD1	TGCAGTGCTAGATCAGGGGGAGGAAACACCATATATTTT	CSARSGGGNTIYF
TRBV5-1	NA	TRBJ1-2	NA	TGCGCCAGCAGCTTGGTAGGGAGCGGAGGCTACACCTTC	CASSLVGSGGYTF
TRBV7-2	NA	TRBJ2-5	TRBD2	TGTGCCAGCAGCCCTCAGGGACTAGGGGGTGAGACCCAGTACTTC	CASSPQGLGGETQYF
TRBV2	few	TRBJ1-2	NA	TGTGCCAGCAGTGAAGAAAGGGCGGTTGGCTACACCTTC	CASSEERAVGYTF
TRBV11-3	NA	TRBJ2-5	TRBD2	TGTGCCAGCGCTCCCGGGGGGTACCAAGAGACCCAGTACTTC	CASAPGGYQETQYF
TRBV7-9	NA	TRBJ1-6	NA	TGTGCCAGCAGCTTAGGGGGATCGAGGGATTCACCCCTCCACTTT	CASSLGGSRDSPLHF
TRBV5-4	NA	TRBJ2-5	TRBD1	TGTGCCACCTCAGCTTCAGTAGGACAGGGCGGAGAGACCCAGTACTTC	CATSASVGQGGETQYF
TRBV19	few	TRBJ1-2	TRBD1	TGTGCCAGTAGTATGGTTGACAGGGTTTGGGGCTACACCTTC	CASSMVDRVWGYTF
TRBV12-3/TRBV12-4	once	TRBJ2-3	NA	TGTGCCAGCAGCCGGGAACAAGTAACCGGAGATACGCAGTATTTT	CASSREQVTGDTQYF
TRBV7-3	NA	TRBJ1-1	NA	TGTGCCAGCAGCTTAAATTTGGGAACTGAAGCTTTCTTT	CASSLNLGTEAFF
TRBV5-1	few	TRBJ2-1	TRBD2	TGTGCCAGCAGCTTGGTACTAGCGGGGGACTACAATGAGCAGTTCTTC	CASSLVLAGDYNEQFF
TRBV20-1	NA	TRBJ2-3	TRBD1	TGCAGTGCTAGAGACCGGGACAGGGCTTACTTAGATACGCAGTATTTT	CSARDRDRAYLDTQYF
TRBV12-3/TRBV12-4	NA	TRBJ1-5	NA	TGTGCCAGCAGGCCGGGGAGCAATCAGCCCCAGCATTTT	CASRPGSNQPQHF
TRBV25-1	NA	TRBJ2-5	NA	TGTGCCAGCAGTGAAAAGGTAGCCCAAGAGACCCAGTACTTC	CASSEKVAQETQYF
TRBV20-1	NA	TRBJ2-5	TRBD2	TGCAGTGCTGTCACGGAGGGAGGGGAGACCCAGTACTTC	CSAVTEGGETQYF
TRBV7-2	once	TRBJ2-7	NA	TGTGCCTGCAGCTTAGCGCCAGGGGAAAGCTACGAGCAGTACTTC	CACSLAPGESYEQYF
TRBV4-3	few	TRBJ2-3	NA	TGCGCCAGCAGCCAAGATCACCGGACAGATACGCAGTATTTT	CASSQDHRTDTQYF
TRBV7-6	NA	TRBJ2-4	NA	TGTGCCAGCAGCTTAGGGGGGATGAAAAACATTCAGTACTTC	CASSLGGMKNIQYF
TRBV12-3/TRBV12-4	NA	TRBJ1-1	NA	TGTGCCAGCAGTTTACCCCGACAGGAAGCTTTCTTT	CASSLPRQEAFF
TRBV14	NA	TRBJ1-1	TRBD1	TGTGCCAGCAGCCAAAATTTTGGACAGGGGGAAGCTTTCTTT	CASSQNFGQGEAFF